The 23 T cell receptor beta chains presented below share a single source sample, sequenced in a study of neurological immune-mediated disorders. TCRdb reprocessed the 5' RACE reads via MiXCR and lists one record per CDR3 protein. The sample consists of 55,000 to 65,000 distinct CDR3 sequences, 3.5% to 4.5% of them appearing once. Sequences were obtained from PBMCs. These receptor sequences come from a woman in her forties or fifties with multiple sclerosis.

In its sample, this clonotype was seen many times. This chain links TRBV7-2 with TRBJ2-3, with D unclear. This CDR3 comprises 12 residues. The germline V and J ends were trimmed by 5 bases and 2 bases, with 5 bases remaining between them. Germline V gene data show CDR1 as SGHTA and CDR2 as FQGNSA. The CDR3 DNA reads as TGTGCCAGCAGCGATTTCACAGATACGCAGTATTTT. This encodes CASSDFTDTQYF.

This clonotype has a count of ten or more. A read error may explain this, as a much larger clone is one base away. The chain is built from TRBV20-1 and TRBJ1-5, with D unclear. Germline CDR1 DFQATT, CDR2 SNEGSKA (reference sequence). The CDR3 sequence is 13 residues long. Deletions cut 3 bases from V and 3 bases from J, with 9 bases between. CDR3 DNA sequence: TGCAGTGCTAGTGATGATACCAATCAGCCCCAGCATTTT. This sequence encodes CSASDDTNQPQHF.

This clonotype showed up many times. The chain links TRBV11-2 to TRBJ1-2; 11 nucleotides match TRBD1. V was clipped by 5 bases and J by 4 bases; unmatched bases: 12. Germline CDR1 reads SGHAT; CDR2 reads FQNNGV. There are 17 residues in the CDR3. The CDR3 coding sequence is TGTGCCAGCAGCCTAAGGGACAGGGGGTCTCGGGGCTATGGCTACACCTTC. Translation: CASSLRDRGSRGYGYTF.

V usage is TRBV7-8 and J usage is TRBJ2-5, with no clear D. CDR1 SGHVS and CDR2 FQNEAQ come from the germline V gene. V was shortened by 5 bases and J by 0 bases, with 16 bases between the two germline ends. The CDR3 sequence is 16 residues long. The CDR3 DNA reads TGTGCCAGCAGCCCCCCCCATGCCGTTTACCAAGAGACCCAGTACTTC. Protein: CASSPPHAVYQETQYF. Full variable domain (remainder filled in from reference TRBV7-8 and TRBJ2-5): GAGVSQSPRYKVAKRGQDVALRCDPISGHVSLFWYQQALGQGPEFLTYFQNEAQLDKSGLPSDRFFAERPEGSVSTLKIQRTQQEDSAVYLCASSPPHAVYQETQYFGPGTRLLVL.

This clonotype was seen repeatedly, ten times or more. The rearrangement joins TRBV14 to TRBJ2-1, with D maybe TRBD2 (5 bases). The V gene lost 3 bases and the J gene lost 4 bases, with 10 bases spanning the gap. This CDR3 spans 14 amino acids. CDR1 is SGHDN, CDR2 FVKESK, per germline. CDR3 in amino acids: CASSHHTRYNEQFF. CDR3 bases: TGTGCCAGCAGCCACCACACTAGGTACAATGAGCAGTTCTTC.

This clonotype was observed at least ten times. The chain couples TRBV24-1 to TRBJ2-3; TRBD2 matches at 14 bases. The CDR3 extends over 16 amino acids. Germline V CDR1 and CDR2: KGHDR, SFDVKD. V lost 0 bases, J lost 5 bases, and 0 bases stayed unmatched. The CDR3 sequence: CATSDLGTSGRDTQYF. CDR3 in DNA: TGTGCCACCAGTGATTTGGGGACTAGCGGGAGAGATACGCAGTATTTT.

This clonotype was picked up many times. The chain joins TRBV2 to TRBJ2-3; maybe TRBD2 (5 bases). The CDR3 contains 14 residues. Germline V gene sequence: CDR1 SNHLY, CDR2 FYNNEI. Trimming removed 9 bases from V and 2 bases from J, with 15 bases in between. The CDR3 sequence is CASDPRENTDTQYF. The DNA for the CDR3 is TGTGCCAGTGATCCGAGGGAAAACACAGATACGCAGTATTTT. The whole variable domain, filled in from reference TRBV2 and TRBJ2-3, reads EPEVTQTPSHQVTQMGQEVILRCVPISNHLYFYWYRQILGQKVEFLVSFYNNEISEKSEIFDDQFSVERPDGSNFTLKIRSTKLEDSAMYFCASDPRENTDTQYFGPGTRLTVL.

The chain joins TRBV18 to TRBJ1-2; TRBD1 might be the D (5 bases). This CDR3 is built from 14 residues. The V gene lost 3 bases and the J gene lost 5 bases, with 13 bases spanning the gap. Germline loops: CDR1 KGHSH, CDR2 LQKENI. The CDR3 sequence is CASSPGRPGYGYTF. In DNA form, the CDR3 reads TGTGCCAGCTCACCGGGACGGCCTGGGTATGGCTACACCTTC.

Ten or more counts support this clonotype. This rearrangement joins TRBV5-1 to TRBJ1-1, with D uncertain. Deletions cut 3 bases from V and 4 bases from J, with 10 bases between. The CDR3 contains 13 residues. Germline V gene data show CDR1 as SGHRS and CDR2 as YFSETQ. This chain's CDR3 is CASSSDDATEAFF. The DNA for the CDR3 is TGCGCCAGCAGCTCGGACGATGCCACTGAAGCTTTCTTT.

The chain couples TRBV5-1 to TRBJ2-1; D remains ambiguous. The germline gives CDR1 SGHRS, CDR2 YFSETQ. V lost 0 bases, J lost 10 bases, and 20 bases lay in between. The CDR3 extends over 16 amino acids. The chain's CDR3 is CASSLAIGVTNQEQFF. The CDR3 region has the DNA TGCGCCAGCAGCTTGGCCATTGGGGTAACCAATCAGGAGCAGTTCTTC.

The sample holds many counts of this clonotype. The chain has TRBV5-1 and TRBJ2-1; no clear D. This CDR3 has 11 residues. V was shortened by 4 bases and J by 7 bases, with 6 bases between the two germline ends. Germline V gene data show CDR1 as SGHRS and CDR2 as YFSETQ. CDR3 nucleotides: TGCGCCAGCAGCGAGAGAAATGAGCAGTTCTTC. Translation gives CASSERNEQFF.

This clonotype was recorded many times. The CDR3 nucleotides read TGTGCCAGCAGCTTAGGTCTTACGCGGGCAGTCCGAGGGAATGAGCAGTTCTTC. It is translated as CASSLGLTRAVRGNEQFF. The rearrangement links TRBV7-9 to TRBJ2-1; D might be TRBD2 (5 bases). The CDR3 extends over 18 amino acids. The germline V gene has CDR1 SEHNR and CDR2 FQNEAQ (reference sequence). The V end was cut by 1 base, the J end by 7 bases, with 23 bases between.

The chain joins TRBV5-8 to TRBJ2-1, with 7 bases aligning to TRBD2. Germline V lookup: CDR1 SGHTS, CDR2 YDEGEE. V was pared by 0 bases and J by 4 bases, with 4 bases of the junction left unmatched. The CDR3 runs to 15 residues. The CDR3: CASSLVLAAYNEQFF. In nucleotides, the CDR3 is TGTGCCAGCAGCTTGGTTCTAGCGGCGTACAATGAGCAGTTCTTC.

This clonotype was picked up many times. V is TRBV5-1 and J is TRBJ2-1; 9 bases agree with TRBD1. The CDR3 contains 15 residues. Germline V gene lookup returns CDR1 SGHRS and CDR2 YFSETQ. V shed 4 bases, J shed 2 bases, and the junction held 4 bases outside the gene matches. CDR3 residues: CASSPGQGTYNEQFF. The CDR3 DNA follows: TGCGCCAGCAGCCCAGGACAGGGGACCTACAATGAGCAGTTCTTC.

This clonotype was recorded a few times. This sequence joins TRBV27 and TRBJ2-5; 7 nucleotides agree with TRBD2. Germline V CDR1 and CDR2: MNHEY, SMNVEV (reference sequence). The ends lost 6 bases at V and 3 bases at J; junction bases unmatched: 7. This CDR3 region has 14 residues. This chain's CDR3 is CASSGLVGKETQYF. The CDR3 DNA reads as TGTGCCAGCAGCGGACTAGTGGGAAAAGAGACCCAGTACTTC.

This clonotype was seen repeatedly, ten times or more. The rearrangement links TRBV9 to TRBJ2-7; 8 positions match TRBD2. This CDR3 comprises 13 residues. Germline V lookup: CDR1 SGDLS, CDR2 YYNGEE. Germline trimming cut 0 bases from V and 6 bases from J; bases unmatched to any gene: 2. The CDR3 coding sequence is TGTGCCAGCAGCGTAGCCCTAGCGGGCGAGCAGTACTTC. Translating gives CASSVALAGEQYF.

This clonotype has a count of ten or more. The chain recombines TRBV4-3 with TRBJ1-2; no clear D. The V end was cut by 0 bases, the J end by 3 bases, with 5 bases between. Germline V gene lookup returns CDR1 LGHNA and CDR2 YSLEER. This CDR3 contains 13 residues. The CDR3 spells CASSQEAHYGYTF. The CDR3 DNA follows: TGCGCCAGCAGCCAAGAGGCACACTATGGCTACACCTTC.

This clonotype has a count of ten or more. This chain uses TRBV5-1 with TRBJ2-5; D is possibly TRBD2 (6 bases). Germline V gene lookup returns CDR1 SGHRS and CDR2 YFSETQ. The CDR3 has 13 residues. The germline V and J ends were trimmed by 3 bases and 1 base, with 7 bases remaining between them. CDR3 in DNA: TGCGCCAGCAGCTCGGGACTCCAAGAGACCCAGTACTTC. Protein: CASSSGLQETQYF.

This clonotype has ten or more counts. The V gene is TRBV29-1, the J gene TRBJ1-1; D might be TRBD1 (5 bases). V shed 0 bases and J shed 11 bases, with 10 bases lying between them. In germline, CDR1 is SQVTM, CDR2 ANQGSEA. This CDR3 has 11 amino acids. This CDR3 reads CSVEDVRAAFF. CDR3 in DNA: TGCAGCGTTGAAGATGTCAGGGCGGCTTTCTTT.

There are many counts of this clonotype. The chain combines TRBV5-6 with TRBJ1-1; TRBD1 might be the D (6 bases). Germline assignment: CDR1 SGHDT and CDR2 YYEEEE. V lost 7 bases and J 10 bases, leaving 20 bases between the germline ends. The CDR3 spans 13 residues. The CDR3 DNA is TGTGCCAGCGGAACCGACAGGAGCCCAGGAGCTTTCTTT. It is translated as CASGTDRSPGAFF.

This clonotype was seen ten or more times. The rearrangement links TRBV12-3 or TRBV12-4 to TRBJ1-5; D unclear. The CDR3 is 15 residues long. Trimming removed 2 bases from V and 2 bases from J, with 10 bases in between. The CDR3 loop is CASSLRAWGNQPQHF. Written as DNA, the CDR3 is TGTGCCAGCAGTTTACGGGCCTGGGGCAATCAGCCCCAGCATTTT.

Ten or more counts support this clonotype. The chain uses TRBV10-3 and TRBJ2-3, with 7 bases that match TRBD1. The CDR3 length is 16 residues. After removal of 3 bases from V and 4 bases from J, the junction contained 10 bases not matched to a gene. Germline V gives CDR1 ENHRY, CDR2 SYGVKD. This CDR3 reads CAISDITGVVPDTQYF. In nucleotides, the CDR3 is TGTGCCATCAGTGACATAACAGGGGTCGTCCCAGATACGCAGTATTTT.

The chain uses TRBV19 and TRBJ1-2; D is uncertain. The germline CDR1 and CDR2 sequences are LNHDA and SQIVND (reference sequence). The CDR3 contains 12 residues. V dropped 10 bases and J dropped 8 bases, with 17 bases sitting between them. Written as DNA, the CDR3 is TGTGCCACCACAAGGGCGGGAGGCGGCTACACCTTC. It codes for CATTRAGGGYTF.